This T cell receptor (beta chain) was obtained from a study of graft-versus-host responses after intestinal transplantation. Study background: Transplant recipients had multivisceral, liver-intestinal, or isolated intestinal grafts.

V was pared by 6 bases and J by 9 bases, with 11 bases of the junction left unmatched. Germline CDR1 reads MNHEY; CDR2 reads SVGAGI. This CDR3 comprises 15 residues. This clone was seen a single time. Its antigen remains unknown. The protocol was immunoSEQ multiplex PCR, while the TCRdb copy is restricted to in-frame clones and leaves out a portion. The data contain tens of thousands of clones, roughly 84% of them singletons. Study conclusions and caveats: Declines in HvG clones occurring early post-transplant were associated with peak circulating GvH clone levels. There were GvH clones found in recipient marrow, and some of them appeared first in ileum or blood.

The origin of this receptor is a human donor who was the organ donor for an intestinal transplant. The V call is TRBV6-5, the J call TRBJ2-1; 10 nucleotides match TRBD1. Sample: unstimulated CD4+ T cells sorted from spleen or lymph node cells, taken before transplant. The CDR3 is CASSWDRGRESEQFF. The CDR3 region has the DNA TGTGCCAGCAGCTGGGACAGGGGAAGGGAGAGTGAGCAGTTCTTC.